The rows below give T cell receptor beta chains drawn from one sample of a study of blood T cell repertoires in COVID-19. Measured with immunoSEQ multiplex PCR; TCRdb has only the in-frame clones, and not every one. The data contain 150,000 to 200,000 clones, roughly four fifths of them singletons. Sequenced: peripheral blood. The receptors originated from an elderly woman with acute or convalescent COVID-19. The CDR3 runs from the conserved cysteine through the conserved F or W. Each record gives: V gene, J gene, clone size, D gene, CDR3 protein, CDR3 DNA. The D gene is left open where the match is weak. Clone sizes are given selectively: once, few, many, or a class where the clone is expanded.

TRBV11-3,TRBJ1-1,once,.,CASSFEPGTEAFF,TGTGCCAGCAGTTTCGAGCCGGGCACTGAAGCTTTCTTT
TRBV5-1,TRBJ2-5,.,TRBD2,CASSLGTSLLETQYF,TGCGCCAGCAGCCTCGGGACTAGCCTCTTGGAGACCCAGTACTTC
TRBV5-1,TRBJ1-3,.,.,CASTSAGAGNTIYF,TGCGCCAGCACAAGTGCAGGGGCTGGAAACACCATATATTTT
TRBV28,TRBJ2-2,.,TRBD1,CASSIPQGALGAGELFF,TGTGCCAGCAGTATTCCACAGGGGGCCCTCGGGGCGGGGGAGCTGTTTTTT
TRBV9,TRBJ2-2,.,TRBD1,CASSHRGGLNTGELFF,TGTGCCAGCAGCCACAGAGGGGGCCTCAACACCGGGGAGCTGTTTTTT
TRBV3-1/TRBV3-2,TRBJ2-1,.,TRBD2,CASSSGLAYNEQFF,TGTGCCAGCAGCTCGGGACTAGCCTACAATGAGCAGTTCTTC
TRBV11-3,TRBJ2-1,.,.,CASSYRESSYNEQFF,TGTGCCAGCAGCTACAGGGAGAGCTCCTACAATGAGCAGTTCTTC
TRBV27,TRBJ2-1,.,.,CASSSSAGSSYNEQFF,TGTGCCAGCAGCTCAAGTGCGGGGAGCTCCTACAATGAGCAGTTCTTC
TRBV6-5,TRBJ2-7,.,TRBD2,CASSYLAGALYEQYF,TGTGCCAGCAGTTATTTAGCGGGAGCCCTCTACGAGCAGTACTTC
TRBV24-1,TRBJ2-1,.,.,CATSESGGREQFF,TGTGCCACCAGTGAGTCGGGGGGCAGGGAGCAGTTCTTC
TRBV7-7,TRBJ1-5,.,.,CASTSGRRNQPQHF,TGTGCTAGCACCAGTGGGCGTCGCAATCAGCCCCAGCATTTT
TRBV28,TRBJ2-7,few,.,CASSSIAGYEQYF,TGTGCCAGCAGTTCCATCGCCGGCTACGAGCAGTACTTC
TRBV28,TRBJ2-1,once,TRBD2,CASSKPGLAGEGQFF,TGTGCCAGCTCAAAACCGGGACTAGCGGGCGAAGGGCAGTTCTTC
TRBV11-3,TRBJ2-2,.,TRBD2,CASSTRTSAGGGELFF,TGTGCCAGCAGCACAAGGACTAGCGCGGGAGGAGGGGAGCTGTTTTTT
TRBV5-6,TRBJ2-1,.,TRBD2,CASSSGLAVYNEQFF,TGTGCCAGCAGCTCGGGACTAGCGGTTTACAATGAGCAGTTCTTC
TRBV5-1,TRBJ2-2,.,.,CASSLALANTGELFF,TGCGCCAGCAGCTTGGCTTTGGCCAACACCGGGGAGCTGTTTTTT
TRBV7-9,TRBJ2-3,.,TRBD1,CASSFGQGTDTQYF,TGTGCCAGCAGCTTCGGACAGGGAACAGATACGCAGTATTTT